This is a list of T cell receptor beta chains from one sample in a study of T cell changes during pregnancy in multiple sclerosis. Profiling relied on immunoSEQ multiplex PCR, and the TCRdb table lists in-frame clones only, not all of them. The data contain around 78,000 clones, 91% of them singletons. The material sequenced was peripheral blood, taken in the third trimester of pregnancy. The source is a female donor in good health, enrolled as a control in a pregnancy study. Each CDR3 is given with its conserved first and last residue. A D gene is named only where the DNA matches it firmly. The size field is filled for only some rows; it gives once, few, many or a size class.

V	J	size	D	DNA	CDR3
TRBV6-1	TRBJ2-5	NA	NA	TGTGCCAGCAATAGAGCAGGGAACCAAGAGACCCAGTACTTC	CASNRAGNQETQYF
TRBV10-3	TRBJ1-2	NA	NA	TGTGCCATCAGTGAGTCGAGCAGGGACTATGGCTACACCTTC	CAISESSRDYGYTF
TRBV7-9	TRBJ2-3	once	TRBD2	TGTGCCAGCAGCTTAGCGGGGCAAGCGGGAGGGATCTCAGATACGCAGTATTTT	CASSLAGQAGGISDTQYF
TRBV6-5	TRBJ1-2	NA	NA	TGTGCCAGCAGTTACTCGGACAGAACTAACTATGGCTACACCTTC	CASSYSDRTNYGYTF
TRBV6-4	TRBJ2-1	NA	TRBD2	TGTGCCAGCAGTGACTCGGGGACTAGCGGGGTTCAGTTCTTC	CASSDSGTSGVQFF
TRBV7-6	TRBJ2-7	few	NA	TGTGCCAGCAGCCCGAGACTGCAATCCTACGAGCAGTACTTC	CASSPRLQSYEQYF
TRBV19	TRBJ1-1	NA	NA	TGTGCCAGTAGTACATCAGACACACTGAACACTGAAGCTTTCTTT	CASSTSDTLNTEAFF
TRBV25-1	TRBJ2-3	NA	NA	TGTGCCAGCAGTGAAGGGCAGCGGATCACAGATACGCAGTATTTT	CASSEGQRITDTQYF
TRBV6-4	TRBJ1-1	NA	TRBD1	TGTGCCAGCAGTGAGAGGGACAGGGGGGTTAAAACTGAAGCTTTCTTT	CASSERDRGVKTEAFF
TRBV18	TRBJ2-2	NA	TRBD2	TGTGCCAGCTCACCAAAGAGGACTAGCGGGACCCAAAGTATGAACACCGGGGAGCTGTTTTTT	CASSPKRTSGTQSMNTGELFF
TRBV7-2	TRBJ1-2	NA	TRBD1	TGTGCCAGCAGCCCGAGAAGGGGGCGCTTGGACTATGGCTACACCTTC	CASSPRRGRLDYGYTF